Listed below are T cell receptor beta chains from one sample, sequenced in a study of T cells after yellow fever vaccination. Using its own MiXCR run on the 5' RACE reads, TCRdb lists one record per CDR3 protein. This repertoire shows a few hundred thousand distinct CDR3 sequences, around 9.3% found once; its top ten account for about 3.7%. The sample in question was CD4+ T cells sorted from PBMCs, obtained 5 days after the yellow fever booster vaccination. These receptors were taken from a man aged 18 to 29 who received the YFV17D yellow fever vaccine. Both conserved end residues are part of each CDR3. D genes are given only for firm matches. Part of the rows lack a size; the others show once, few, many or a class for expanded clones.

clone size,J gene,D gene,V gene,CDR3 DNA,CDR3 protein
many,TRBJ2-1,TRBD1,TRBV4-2,TGTGCCAGCAGCCCCGGACAGGGGGCAACGAATGAGCAGTTCTTC,CASSPGQGATNEQFF
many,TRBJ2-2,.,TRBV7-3,TGTGCCAGCAGCTTAACAGGGAACACCGGGGAGCTGTTTTTT,CASSLTGNTGELFF
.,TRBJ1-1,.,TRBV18,TGTGCCAGCTCACCACGCAGGGCGAACACTGAAGCTTTCTTT,CASSPRRANTEAFF
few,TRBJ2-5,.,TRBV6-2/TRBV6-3,TGTGCCAGCAGTTACGGCAGCCGATCTCAAGAGACCCAGTACTTC,CASSYGSRSQETQYF
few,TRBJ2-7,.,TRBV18,TGTGCCAGCTCACTCTATGGCGGTTACGAGCAGTACTTC,CASSLYGGYEQYF
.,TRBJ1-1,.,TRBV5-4,TGTGCCAGCAGCTCGCATGGGCGGGTGAACACTGAAGCTTTCTTT,CASSSHGRVNTEAFF
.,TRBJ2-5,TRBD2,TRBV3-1,TGTGCCAGCAGCCAAGTGGGGACTAGCGGGGGGTTCCAAGAGACCCAGTACTTC,CASSQVGTSGGFQETQYF
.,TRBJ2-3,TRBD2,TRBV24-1,TGTGCCACCAGTGCGGGGGGTACCACGCAGTATTTT,CATSAGGTTQYF
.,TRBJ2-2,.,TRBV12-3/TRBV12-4,TGTGCCAGCAGTCTACGAACCGGGGAGCTGTTTTTT,CASSLRTGELFF
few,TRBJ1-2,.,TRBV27,TGTGCCAGCAGCCTGGGACGGCACCTAGCTAACTATGGCTACACCTTC,CASSLGRHLANYGYTF
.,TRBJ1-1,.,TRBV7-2,TGTGCCAGCAGCTTAGCGATTAGGGCCACTGAAGCTTTCTTT,CASSLAIRATEAFF
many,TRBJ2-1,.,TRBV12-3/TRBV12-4,TGTGCCAGCAGTACGTTTGTGATGAACAATGAGCAGTTCTTC,CASSTFVMNNEQFF
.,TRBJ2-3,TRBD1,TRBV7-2,TGTGCCAGCAGCTCCCCCGGGACAGCCACAGATACGCAGTATTTT,CASSSPGTATDTQYF
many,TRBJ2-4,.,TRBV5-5,TGTGCCAGCAGCTCCTTCAGGGAAGCCAAAAACATTCAGTACTTC,CASSSFREAKNIQYF
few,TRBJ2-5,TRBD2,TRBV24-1,TGTGCCACCAGTGAACCCAACGAGCGGGGGGAGAAGGAGACCCAGTACTTC,CATSEPNERGEKETQYF
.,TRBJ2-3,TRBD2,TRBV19,TGTGCCAGTCGACGGGACTACACAGATACGCAGTATTTT,CASRRDYTDTQYF
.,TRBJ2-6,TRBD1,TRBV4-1,TGCGCCAGCAGCCAAGATATAACAGGGGGCGGAAAGGGGGCCAACGTCCTGACTTTC,CASSQDITGGGKGANVLTF
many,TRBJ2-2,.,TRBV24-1,TGTGCCACCAGTGATTATATGAGCTCGAACACCGGGGAGCTGTTTTTT,CATSDYMSSNTGELFF
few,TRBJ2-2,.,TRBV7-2,TGTGCCAGCAGCTTAGCCTTCTTCATGGGGCACACCGGGGAGCTGTTTTTT,CASSLAFFMGHTGELFF
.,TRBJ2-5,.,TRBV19,TGTGCCAGTAGTATAAAGAAGAGCCCGATTCAAGAGACCCAGTACTTC,CASSIKKSPIQETQYF